A single sample is the source of the 2 T cell receptor beta chains below, sequenced in a study of post-analysis software for immune sequencing data. No antigens are known for them. TCR beta libraries were prepared from cDNA with unique molecular identifiers. TCRdb reprocessed the PCR reads via MiXCR and lists one record per CDR3 protein. Of around 260,000 distinct CDR3 sequences listed, 30% to 45% are singletons. Study results and limitations: Five or six TRBV segments were significantly more frequent in patients than in controls. TRBV5-6, TRBV5-1 and TRBV20-1 were among these segments.

Specimen: blood. These receptors were collected from a girl between 5 and 17 years old with multiple sclerosis.

This clonotype was seen more than once but under ten times. The chain links TRBV14 to TRBJ1-2; D unclear. Germline values: CDR1 SGHDN, CDR2 FVKESK. V lost 0 bases to trimming and J lost 0 bases, with 8 bases between them. CDR3 size: 15 residues. CDR3 sequence reads: CASSQDLRSNYGYTF. The CDR3, as DNA: TGTGCCAGCAGCCAAGATCTTAGGTCTAACTATGGCTACACCTTC.

Details on this clonotype: With a much larger clone just one base away, this may be a read error. The chain recombines TRBV7-8 with TRBJ2-6; 9 bases match TRBD1. The CDR3 covers 16 residues. Germline CDR1 SGHVS, CDR2 FQNEAQ. CDR3 region: CASSATGGPGTNVLTF. As DNA, the CDR3 is TGTGCCAGCAGCGCAACAGGGGGCCCTGGGACCAACGTCCTGACTTTC.